This T cell receptor (beta chain) came from a study of blood T cell repertoires in COVID-19. At the level of the study: Sources were T cells, B-cell-depleted T cells, or PBMCs; the material itself was cDNA or gDNA.

The CDR3 runs to 15 residues. Trimming removed 6 bases from V and 2 bases from J; junction bases left unmatched: 4. CDR1 is MNHEY, CDR2 SVGAGI, per germline. Seattle patient enrollment occurred during active infection, with longitudinal follow-up thereafter. Method: immunoSEQ multiplex PCR; TCRdb's copy keeps in-frame clones and lacks some. The sample records roughly 150,000 clones, 70% to 90% being singletons. Sequencing input: peripheral blood. The clonotype originates from an elderly woman with COVID-19, enrolled during active disease. V usage is TRBV6-5 and J usage is TRBJ2-2; 9 nucleotides match TRBD1. In DNA form, the CDR3 reads TGTGCCAGCAGGACGGGACAGGGAAACACCGGGGAGCTGTTTTTT. Translated: CASRTGQGNTGELFF.